Here is one T cell receptor beta chain with its context. The data belong to a study of technical replicates of blood from four donors. Here immunoSEQ multiplex PCR was the method, and the copy in TCRdb shows in-frame clones only, minus some. The table has about 83,000 clones, 90% to 95% seen once. CDR1 and CDR2 from the germline V gene are SGDLS and YYNGEE. The CDR3 is 13 amino acids. The V end was cut by 2 bases, the J end by 9 bases, with 15 bases between. The TCR originated in a human donor in good health. The chain has TRBV9 and TRBJ2-7; D is unresolved. The sequenced material came from T cells isolated from PBMCs. The CDR3 here is CASSVSAVAVQYF. CDR3 coding DNA: TGTGCCAGCAGCGTGAGCGCCGTCGCTGTGCAGTACTTC.